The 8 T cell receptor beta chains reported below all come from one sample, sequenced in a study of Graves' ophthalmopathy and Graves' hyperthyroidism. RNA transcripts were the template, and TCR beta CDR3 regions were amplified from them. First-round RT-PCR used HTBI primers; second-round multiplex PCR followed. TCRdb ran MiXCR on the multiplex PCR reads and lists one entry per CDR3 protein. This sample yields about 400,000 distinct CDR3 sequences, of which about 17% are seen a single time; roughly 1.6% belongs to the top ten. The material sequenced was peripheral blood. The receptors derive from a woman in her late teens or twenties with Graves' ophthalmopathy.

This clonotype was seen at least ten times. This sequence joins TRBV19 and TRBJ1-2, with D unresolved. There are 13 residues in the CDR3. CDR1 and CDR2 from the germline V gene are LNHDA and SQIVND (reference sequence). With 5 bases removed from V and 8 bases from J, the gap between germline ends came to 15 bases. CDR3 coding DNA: TGTGCCAGTAGTCCCCGACACGCCGAGGGCTACACCTTC. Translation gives CASSPRHAEGYTF.

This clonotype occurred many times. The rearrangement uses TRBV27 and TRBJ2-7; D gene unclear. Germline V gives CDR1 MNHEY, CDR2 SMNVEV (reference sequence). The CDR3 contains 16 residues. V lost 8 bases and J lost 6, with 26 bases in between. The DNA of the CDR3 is TGTGCCAGCCCAAACGGGTGCCCAACGTTAGGCTGCGAGCAGTACTTC. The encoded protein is CASPNGCPTLGCEQYF.

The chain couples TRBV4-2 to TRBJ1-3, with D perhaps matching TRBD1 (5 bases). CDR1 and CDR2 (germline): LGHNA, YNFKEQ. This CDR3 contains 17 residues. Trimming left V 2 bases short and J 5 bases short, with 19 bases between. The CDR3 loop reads CASSQPTGPKQRNTIYF. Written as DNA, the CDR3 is TGTGCCAGCAGCCAACCTACAGGACCCAAACAACGAAACACCATATATTTT.

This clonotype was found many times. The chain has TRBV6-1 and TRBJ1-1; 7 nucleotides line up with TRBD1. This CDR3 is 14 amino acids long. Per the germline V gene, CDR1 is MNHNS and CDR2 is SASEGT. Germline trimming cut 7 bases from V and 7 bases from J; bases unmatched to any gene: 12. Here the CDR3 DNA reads TGTGCCAGCAAAAACAACCAGGGGGGTGATGAAGCTTTCTTT. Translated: CASKNNQGGDEAFF.

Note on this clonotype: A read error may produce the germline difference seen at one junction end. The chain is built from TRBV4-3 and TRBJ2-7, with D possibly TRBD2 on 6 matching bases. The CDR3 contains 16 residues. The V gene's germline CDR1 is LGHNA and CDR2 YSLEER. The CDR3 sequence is CASSQEPRDFFYDQYF. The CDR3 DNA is TGCGCCAGCAGCCAGGAGCCCCGGGACTTCTTCTACGATCAGTACTTC.

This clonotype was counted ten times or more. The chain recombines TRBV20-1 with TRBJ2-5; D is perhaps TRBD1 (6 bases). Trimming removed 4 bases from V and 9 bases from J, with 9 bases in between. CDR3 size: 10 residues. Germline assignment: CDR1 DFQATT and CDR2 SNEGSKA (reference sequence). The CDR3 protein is CSAKKGAQYF. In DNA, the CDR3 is TGCAGTGCTAAAAAGGGGGCCCAGTACTTC.

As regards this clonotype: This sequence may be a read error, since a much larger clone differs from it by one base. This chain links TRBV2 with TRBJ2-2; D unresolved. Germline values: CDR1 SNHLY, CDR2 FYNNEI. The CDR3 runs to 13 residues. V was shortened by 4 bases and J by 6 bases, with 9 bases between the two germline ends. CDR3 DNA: TGTGCCAGCAGTGGCGGTCGGTCCGGGGAGCTGTTTTTT. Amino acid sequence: CASSGGRSGELFF.

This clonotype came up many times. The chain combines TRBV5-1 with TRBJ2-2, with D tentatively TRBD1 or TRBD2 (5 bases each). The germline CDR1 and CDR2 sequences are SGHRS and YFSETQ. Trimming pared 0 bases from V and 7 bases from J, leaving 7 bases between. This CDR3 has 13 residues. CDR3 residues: CASSLVGDGELFF. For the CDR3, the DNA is TGCGCCAGCAGCTTGGTGGGGGACGGGGAGCTGTTTTTT.